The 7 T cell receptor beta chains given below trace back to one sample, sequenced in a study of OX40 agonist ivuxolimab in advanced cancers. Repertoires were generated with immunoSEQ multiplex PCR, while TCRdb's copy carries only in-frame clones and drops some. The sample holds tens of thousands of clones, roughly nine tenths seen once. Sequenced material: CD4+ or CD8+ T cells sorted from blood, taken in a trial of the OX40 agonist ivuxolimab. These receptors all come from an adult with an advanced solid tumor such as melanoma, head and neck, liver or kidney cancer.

CDR3 coding DNA: TGTGCCAGCAGCCTACCGGGAGAGAGCTCCTACGAGCAGTACGTC. Translated: CASSLPGESSYEQYV. V usage is TRBV5-6 and J usage is TRBJ2-7; D is possibly TRBD2 (6 bases). Trimming took off 4 bases at V and 0 bases at J, with 14 bases between the two ends. CDR1 and CDR2 (germline): SGHDT, YYEEEE. This CDR3 contains 15 residues.

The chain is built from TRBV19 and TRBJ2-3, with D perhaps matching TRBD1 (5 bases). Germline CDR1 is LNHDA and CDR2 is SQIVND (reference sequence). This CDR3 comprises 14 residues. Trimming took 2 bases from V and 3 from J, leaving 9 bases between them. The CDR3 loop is CASSIQGRTDTQYF. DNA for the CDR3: TGTGCCAGTAGTATACAGGGTCGGACAGATACGCAGTATTTT.

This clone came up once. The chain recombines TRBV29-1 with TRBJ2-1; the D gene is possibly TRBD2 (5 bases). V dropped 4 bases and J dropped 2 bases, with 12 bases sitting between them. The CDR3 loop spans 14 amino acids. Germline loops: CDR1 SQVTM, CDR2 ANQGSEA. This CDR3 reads CSVGPVRAYNEQFF. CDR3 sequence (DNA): TGCAGCGTTGGCCCGGTGAGGGCCTACAATGAGCAGTTCTTC.

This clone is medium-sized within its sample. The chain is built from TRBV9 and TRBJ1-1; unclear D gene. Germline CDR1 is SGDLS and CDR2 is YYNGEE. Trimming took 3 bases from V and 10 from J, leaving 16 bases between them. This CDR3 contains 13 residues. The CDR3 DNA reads TGTGCCAGCAGCGGGAACTTGGCTGTGGGAGCTTTCTTT. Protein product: CASSGNLAVGAFF.

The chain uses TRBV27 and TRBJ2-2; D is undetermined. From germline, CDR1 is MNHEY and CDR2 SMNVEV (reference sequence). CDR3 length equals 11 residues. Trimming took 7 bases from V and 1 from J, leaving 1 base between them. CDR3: CASKNTGELFF. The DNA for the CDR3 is TGTGCCAGCAAGAACACCGGGGAGCTGTTTTTT.

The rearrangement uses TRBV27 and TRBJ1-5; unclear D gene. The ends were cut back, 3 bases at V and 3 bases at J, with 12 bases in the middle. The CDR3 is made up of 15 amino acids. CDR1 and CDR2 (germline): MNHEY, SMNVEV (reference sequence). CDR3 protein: CASSFQSRPNQPQHF. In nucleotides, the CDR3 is TGTGCCAGCAGTTTCCAGTCCAGGCCCAATCAGCCCCAGCATTTT.

This chain's CDR3 is CASSPLTGTNTEAFF. The DNA of the CDR3 is TGTGCCAGCTCACCACTGACAGGGACGAACACTGAAGCTTTCTTT. This sequence joins TRBV18 and TRBJ1-1, with TRBD1 identical over 7 bases. Trimming took 1 base from V and 1 from J; bases not matched to a gene: 3. The CDR3 spans 15 residues. From germline, CDR1 is KGHSH and CDR2 LQKENI.